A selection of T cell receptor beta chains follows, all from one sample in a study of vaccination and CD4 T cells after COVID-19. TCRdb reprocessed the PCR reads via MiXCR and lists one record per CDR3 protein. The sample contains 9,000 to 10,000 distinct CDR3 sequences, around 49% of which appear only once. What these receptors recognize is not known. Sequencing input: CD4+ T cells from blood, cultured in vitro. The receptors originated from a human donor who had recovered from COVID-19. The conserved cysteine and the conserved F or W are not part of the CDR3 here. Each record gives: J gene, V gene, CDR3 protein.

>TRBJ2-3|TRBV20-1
SAETEREGTDTQY
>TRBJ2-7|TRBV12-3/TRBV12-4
ASSLGLGEQY
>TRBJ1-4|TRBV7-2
ASSLAGTDAEKLF
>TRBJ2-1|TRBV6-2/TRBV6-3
ASSYSPTSGIYNEQF
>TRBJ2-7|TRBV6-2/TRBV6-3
ASTTVRYEQY
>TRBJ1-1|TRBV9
ASIGEAF
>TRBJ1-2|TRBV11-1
ASSLGGGAGYT
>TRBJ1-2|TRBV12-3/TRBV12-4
ASSFRDRDNYGYT
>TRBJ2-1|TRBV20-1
SAMGTFHNEQF
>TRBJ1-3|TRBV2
ASRGQGAKNTIY
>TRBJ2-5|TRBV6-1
ASSRDVQETQY
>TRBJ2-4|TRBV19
ASSIDGQGLAKNIQY
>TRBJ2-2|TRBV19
ASSIGKTGGELF
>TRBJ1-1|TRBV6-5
ASSSTGWQSLGNTEAF
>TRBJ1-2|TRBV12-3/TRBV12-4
ASSLEGSGHT
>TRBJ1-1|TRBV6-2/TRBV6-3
ASNPRWTGGWGTEAF
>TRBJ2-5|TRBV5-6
ASSSRRGQGSWETQY
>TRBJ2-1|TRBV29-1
SVRTSGRGFSYNEQF
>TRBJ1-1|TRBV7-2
ASGADRVSAEAF
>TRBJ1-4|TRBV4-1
ASSQDLGQGSNEKLF
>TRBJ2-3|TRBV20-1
SASSYVTDTQY
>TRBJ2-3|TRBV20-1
SALAGGSDTQY
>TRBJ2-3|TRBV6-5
ASSYERTRGVSTDTQY
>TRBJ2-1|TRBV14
ASSQRPYLAGGPLGEQF
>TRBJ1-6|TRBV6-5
ASSYDWGNSPLH
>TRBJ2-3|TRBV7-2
ASSRSEGAWSDTQY
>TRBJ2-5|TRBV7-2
ASHGYLGTQY
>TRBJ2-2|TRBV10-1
ASRGDTGELF
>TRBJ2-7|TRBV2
ASNEQGNWGEQY
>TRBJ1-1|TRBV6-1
ASSTDRGSANTEAF
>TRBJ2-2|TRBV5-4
ASSLGGGTGKAGELF
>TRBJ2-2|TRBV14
ASSRGPENTGELF
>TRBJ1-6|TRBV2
ASSVKQYNSPLH
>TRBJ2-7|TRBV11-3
ASSSGQAMMVY
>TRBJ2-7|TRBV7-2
ASSLKGTSGGAYEQY
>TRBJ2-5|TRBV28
ASSSLETQY
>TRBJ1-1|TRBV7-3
ASSLRGRGTEAF
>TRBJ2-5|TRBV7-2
ASSRWQETQY
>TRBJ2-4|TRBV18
ASTSGGVGNIQY
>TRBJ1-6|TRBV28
ASSFTGNYNSPLH
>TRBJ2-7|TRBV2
ASSEDGAYEQY
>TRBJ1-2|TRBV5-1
ASSPAQGANGYT
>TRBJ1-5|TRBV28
ASSLSYYQPQH
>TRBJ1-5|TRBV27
ASSLQGGGTTNQPQH
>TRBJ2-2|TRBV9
ASSVDTLFGELF
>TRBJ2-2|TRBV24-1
ATSDPGRVTGELF
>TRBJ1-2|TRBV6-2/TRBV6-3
ASRPTGATRGYT
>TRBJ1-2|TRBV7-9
ASSTSDTLGYGYT
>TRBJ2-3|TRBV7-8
ASSLLAGTDTQY
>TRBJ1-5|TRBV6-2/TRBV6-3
ASSRGRNQPQH
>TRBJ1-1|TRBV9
ASSRGGTENTEAF
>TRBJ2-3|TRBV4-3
ASSLGPRKFTDTQY
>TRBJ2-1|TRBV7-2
ASSFDQIPAGQF
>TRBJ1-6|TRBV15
ATSRDRAINSPLH
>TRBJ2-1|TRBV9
ASSAAGLPNNEQF
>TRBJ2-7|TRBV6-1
ASRTTGVQYEQY
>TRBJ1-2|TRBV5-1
ASSWTGEYGYT
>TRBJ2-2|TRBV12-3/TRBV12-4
ASSFQGGGELF
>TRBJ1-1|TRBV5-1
ASSLGVGAEAF
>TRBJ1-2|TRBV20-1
SAITDGYYGYT